This T cell receptor (beta chain) was identified in a study of OX40 agonist ivuxolimab in advanced cancers. Findings and caveats of the study: With doses of 0.1 to 3.0 mg/kg, CD4+ and CD8+ blood T cells had undergone clonal expansion by week 6.

The protocol was immunoSEQ multiplex PCR, while the TCRdb copy is restricted to in-frame clones and leaves out a portion. The table has around 17,000 clones, approximately 86% seen once. This clone was observed a single time. The antigen remains undetermined. The germline CDR1 and CDR2 sequences are SGHTA and FQGNSA. This CDR3 region has 16 residues. Trimming removed 1 base at V and 7 bases at J, with 17 bases between. The J gene is TRBJ1-5, the V gene TRBV7-2; D gene unclear. Sequenced here: CD4+ or CD8+ T cells sorted from blood, sampled in a trial of the OX40 agonist ivuxolimab. The receptor was derived from an adult with an advanced solid tumor such as melanoma, head and neck, liver or kidney cancer. CDR3: CASSLGLRQGDQPQHF. The CDR3 DNA reads as TGTGCCAGCAGCTTAGGTCTTAGACAAGGCGACCAGCCCCAGCATTTT.